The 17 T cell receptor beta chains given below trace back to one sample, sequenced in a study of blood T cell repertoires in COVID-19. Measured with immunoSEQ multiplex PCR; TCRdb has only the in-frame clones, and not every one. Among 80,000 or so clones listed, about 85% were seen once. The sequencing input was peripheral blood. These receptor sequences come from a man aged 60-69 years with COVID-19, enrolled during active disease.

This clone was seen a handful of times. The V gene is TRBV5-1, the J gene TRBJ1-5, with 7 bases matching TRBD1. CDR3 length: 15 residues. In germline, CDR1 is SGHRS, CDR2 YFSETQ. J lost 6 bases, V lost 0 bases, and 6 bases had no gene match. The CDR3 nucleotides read TGCGCCAGCAGCTTGGATTCACAGGGGCCTCAGCCCCAGCATTTT. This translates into CASSLDSQGPQPQHF.

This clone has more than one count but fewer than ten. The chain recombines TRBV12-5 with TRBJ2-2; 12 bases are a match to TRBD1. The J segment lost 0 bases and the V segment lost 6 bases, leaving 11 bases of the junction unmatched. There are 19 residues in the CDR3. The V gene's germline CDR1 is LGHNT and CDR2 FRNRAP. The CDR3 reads CASGTSRGTGGPNTGELFF. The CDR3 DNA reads TGTGCTAGTGGCACTTCGCGCGGGACAGGGGGCCCGAACACCGGGGAGCTGTTTTTT. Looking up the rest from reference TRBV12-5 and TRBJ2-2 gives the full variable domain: DARVTQTPRHKVTEMGQEVTMRCQPILGHNTVFWYRQTMMQGLELLAYFRNRAPLDDSGMPKDRFSAEMPDATLATLKIQPSEPRDSAVYFCASGTSRGTGGPNTGELFFGEGSRLTVL.

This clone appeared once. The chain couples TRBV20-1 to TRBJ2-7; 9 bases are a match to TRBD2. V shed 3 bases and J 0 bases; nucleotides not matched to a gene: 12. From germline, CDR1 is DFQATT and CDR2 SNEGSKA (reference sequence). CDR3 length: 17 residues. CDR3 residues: CSASSLAGLPYSYEQYF. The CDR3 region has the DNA TGCAGTGCTAGTAGTCTAGCGGGACTACCCTACTCCTACGAGCAGTACTTC.

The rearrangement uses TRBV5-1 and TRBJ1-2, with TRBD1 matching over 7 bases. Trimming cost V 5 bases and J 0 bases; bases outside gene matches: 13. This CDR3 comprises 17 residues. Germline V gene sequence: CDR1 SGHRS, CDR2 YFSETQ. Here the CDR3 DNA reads TGCGCCAGCAGAGGATCGGGACAGTTGTTAGCTAACTATGGCTACACCTTC. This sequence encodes CASRGSGQLLANYGYTF. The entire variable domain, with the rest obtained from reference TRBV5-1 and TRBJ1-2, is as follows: KAGVTQTPRYLIKTRGQQVTLSCSPISGHRSVSWYQQTPGQGLQFLFEYFSETQRNKGNFPGRFSGRQFSNSRSEMNVSTLELGDSALYLCASRGSGQLLANYGYTFGSGTRLTVV.

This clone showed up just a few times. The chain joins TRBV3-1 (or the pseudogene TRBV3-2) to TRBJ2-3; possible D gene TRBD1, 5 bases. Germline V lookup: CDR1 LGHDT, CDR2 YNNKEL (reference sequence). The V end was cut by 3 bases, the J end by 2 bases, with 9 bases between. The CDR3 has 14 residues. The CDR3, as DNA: TGTGCCAGCAGCCATGGGGCCTCCACAGATACGCAGTATTTT. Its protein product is CASSHGASTDTQYF.

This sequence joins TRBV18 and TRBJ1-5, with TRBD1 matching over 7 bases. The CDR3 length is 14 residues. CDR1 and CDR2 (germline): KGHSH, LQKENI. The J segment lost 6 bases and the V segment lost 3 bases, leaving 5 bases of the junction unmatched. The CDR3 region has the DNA TGTGCCAGCTCACCTGACAGGGATGTTCAGCCCCAGCATTTT. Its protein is CASSPDRDVQPQHF.

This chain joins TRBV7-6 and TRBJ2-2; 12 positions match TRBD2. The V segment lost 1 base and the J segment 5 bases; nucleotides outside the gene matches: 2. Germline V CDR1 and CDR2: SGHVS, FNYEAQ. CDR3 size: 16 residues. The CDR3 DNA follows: TGTGCCAGCAGCTTAGTGCTAGCGGGAGGGACCGGGGAGCTGTTTTTT. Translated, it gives CASSLVLAGGTGELFF.

In DNA form, the CDR3 reads TGTGCCAGCAGCCAAGCTAGCGGGGGGGCGGCCGAGCAGTACTTC. Translation gives CASSQASGGAAEQYF. The chain employs TRBV4-2 and TRBJ2-7, with TRBD2 matching 12 bases. Germline V CDR1 and CDR2: LGHNA, YNFKEQ. The CDR3 runs 15 residues. The V gene end was trimmed by 1 base and the J gene end by 6 bases; junction bases not matched to a gene: 4.

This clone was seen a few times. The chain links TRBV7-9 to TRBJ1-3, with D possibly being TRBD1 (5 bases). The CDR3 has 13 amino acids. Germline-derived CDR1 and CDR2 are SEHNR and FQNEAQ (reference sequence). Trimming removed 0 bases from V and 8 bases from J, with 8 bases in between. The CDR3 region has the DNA TGTGCCAGCAGCTTAGCTGGAGGGGACACCATATATTTT. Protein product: CASSLAGGDTIYF.

The CDR3 sequence is CASMGSGAGGIRNEQFF. The DNA of the CDR3 is TGTGCCAGTATGGGAAGTGGCGCAGGGGGCATTCGGAATGAGCAGTTCTTC. The V gene is TRBV27, the J gene TRBJ2-1; 8 bases are a match to TRBD1. V lost 9 bases and J lost 7; bases outside the gene matches: 20. This CDR3 contains 17 residues. Germline V CDR1 and CDR2: MNHEY, SMNVEV (reference sequence).

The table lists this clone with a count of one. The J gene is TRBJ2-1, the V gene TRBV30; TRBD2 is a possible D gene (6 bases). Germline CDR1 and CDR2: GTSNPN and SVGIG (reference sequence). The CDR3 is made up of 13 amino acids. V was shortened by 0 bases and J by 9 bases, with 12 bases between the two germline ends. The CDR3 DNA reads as TGTGCCTGGAGTGTAAGGCCGGGAGTTGAGCAGTTCTTC. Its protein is CAWSVRPGVEQFF.

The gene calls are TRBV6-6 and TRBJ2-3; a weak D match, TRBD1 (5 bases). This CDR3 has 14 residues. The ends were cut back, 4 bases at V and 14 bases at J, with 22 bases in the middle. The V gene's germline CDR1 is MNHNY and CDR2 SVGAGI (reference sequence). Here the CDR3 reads CASSSDIGASVTYF. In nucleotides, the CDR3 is TGTGCCAGCAGTTCCGACATAGGGGCCTCCGTTACGTATTTT.

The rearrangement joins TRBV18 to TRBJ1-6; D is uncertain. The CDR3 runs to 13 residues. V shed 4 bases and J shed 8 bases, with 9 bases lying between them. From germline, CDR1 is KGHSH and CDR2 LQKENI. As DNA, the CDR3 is TGTGCCAGCTCACTTACCACGGATTCACCCCTCCACTTT. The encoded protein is CASSLTTDSPLHF. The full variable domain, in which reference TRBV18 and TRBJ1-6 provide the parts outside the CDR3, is NAGVMQNPRHLVRRRGQEARLRCSPMKGHSHVYWYRQLPEEGLKFMVYLQKENIIDESGMPKERFSAEFPKEGPSILRIQQVVRGDSAAYFCASSLTTDSPLHFGNGTRLTVT.

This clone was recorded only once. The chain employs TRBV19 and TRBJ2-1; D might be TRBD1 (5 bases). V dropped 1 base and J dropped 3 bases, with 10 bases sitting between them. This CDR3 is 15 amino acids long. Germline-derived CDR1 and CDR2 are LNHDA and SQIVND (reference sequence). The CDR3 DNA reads TGTGCCAGTAGTATAGTTTGGGGCGTCTACAATGAGCAGTTCTTC. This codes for CASSIVWGVYNEQFF.

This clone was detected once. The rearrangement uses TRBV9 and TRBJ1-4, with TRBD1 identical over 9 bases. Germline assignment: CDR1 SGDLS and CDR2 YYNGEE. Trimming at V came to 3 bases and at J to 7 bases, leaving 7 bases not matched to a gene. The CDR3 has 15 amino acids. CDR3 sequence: CASSAAGQGVEKLFF. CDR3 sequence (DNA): TGTGCCAGCAGCGCAGCGGGACAGGGTGTTGAAAAACTGTTTTTT.

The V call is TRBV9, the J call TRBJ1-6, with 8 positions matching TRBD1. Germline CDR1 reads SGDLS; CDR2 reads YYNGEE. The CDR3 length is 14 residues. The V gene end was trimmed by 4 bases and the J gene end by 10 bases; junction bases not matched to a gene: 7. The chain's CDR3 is CASSTRTGRSPLHF. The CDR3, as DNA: TGTGCCAGCAGCACTCGGACAGGGAGGTCACCCCTCCACTTT.

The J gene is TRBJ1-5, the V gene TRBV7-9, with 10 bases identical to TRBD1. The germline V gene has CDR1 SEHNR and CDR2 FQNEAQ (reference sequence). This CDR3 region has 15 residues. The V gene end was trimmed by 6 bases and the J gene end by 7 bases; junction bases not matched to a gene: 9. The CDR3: CASSRSGQGWQPQHF. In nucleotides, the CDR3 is TGTGCCAGCAGTCGATCGGGACAGGGGTGGCAGCCCCAGCATTTT.